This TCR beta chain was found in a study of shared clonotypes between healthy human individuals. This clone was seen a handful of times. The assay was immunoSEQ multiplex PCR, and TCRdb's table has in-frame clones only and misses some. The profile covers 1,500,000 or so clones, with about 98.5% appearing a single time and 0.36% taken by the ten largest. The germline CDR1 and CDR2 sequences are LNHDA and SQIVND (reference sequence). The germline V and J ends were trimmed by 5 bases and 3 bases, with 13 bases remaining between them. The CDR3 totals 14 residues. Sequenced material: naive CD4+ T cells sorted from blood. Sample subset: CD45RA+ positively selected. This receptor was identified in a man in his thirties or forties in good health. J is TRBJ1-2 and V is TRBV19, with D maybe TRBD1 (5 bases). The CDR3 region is CASSVPTGDYGYTF. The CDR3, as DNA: TGTGCCAGTAGTGTTCCAACGGGGGACTATGGCTACACCTTC.